This paragraph reports one T cell receptor (beta chain). The CDR3 length is 14 residues. In germline, CDR1 is SEHNR, CDR2 FQNEAQ (reference sequence). The ends lost 3 bases at V and 6 bases at J; junction bases unmatched: 7. This sample stems from a study of OX40 agonist ivuxolimab in advanced cancers. TCRdb's copy holds only in-frame clones and misses some; the assay was immunoSEQ multiplex PCR. The data show around 17,000 clones, around 85% seen once. The source is an adult with an advanced solid tumor such as melanoma, head and neck, liver or kidney cancer. The sample in question was CD4+ or CD8+ T cells sorted from blood, obtained in a trial of the OX40 agonist ivuxolimab. The V call is TRBV7-9, the J call TRBJ1-2, with 7 bases fitting TRBD1. CDR3: CASSFEGALDGYTF. CDR3 DNA: TGTGCCAGCAGCTTCGAGGGGGCGTTGGATGGCTACACCTTC.